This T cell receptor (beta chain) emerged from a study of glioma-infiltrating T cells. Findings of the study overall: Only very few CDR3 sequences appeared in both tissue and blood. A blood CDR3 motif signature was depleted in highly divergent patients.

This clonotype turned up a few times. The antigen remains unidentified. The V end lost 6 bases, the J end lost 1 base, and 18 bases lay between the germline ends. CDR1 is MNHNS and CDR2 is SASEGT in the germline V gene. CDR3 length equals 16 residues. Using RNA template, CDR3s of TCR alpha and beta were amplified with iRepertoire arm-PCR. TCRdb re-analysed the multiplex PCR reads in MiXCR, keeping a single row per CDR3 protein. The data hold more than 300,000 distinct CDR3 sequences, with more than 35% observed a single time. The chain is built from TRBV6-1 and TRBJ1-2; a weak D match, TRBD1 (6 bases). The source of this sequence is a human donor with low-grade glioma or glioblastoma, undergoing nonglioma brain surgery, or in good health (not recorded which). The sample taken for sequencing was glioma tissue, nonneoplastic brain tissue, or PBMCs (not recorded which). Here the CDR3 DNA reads TGTGCCAGCAGGGTAACAGGGCCCGTTCTTAACTATGGCTACACCTTC. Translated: CASRVTGPVLNYGYTF.